These 10 T cell receptor beta chains share one sample of origin, sequenced in a study of shared clonotypes between healthy human individuals. This table comes from immunoSEQ multiplex PCR, and its TCRdb copy is limited to in-frame clones, with some not included. The top ten clones hold under 2% of a sample with fewer than 850,000 clones, about 78% of them seen once. The sequenced material came from memory CD4+ T cells sorted from blood. Subset defined: CD45RA-negative fraction. The source of these receptors is a woman aged 25 to 39 in good health.

This clone appeared a few times. The V call is TRBV28, the J call TRBJ2-5, with D maybe TRBD1 (5 bases). This CDR3 is 15 amino acids long. V was cut by 1 base and J by 4 bases, with 13 bases left in between. Germline V gene data show CDR1 as MDHEN and CDR2 as SYDVKM. CDR3 loop: CASSLSGNQRETQYF. Written as DNA, the CDR3 is TGTGCCAGCAGTTTATCAGGGAATCAGAGAGAGACCCAGTACTTC.

To note about this clone: In the same sample, other DNA sequences code for this CDR3. V is TRBV7-2 and J is TRBJ1-1; no firm D call. The V and J ends lost 2 bases and 3 bases respectively, with 7 bases between them. The CDR3 runs to 13 residues. Germline V gene lookup returns CDR1 SGHTA and CDR2 FQGNSA. CDR3 in amino acids: CASSLQRDTEAFF. The CDR3 nucleotides are TGTGCCAGCAGCTTACAGAGAGACACTGAAGCTTTCTTT.

This sequence joins TRBV4-2 and TRBJ1-2, with D perhaps TRBD1 (6 bases). Trimming pared 3 bases from V and 6 bases from J, leaving 23 bases between. In germline, CDR1 is LGHNA, CDR2 YNFKEQ. The CDR3 totals 17 residues. DNA of the CDR3: TGTGCCAGCAGCCAGGCCGGGACACTGATTGCGCGGGATGGCTACACCTTC. It codes for CASSQAGTLIARDGYTF.

This clone was counted only a few times. The chain is built from TRBV6-5 and TRBJ1-1; 9 nucleotides line up with TRBD1. The CDR3 sequence is 12 residues long. CDR1 and CDR2 (germline): MNHEY, SVGAGI. Trimming removed 5 bases from V and 11 bases from J; junction bases left unmatched: 6. CDR3 bases: TGTGCCAGCAGTGGGACAGGGCTGGGTGCTTTCTTT. Amino acids: CASSGTGLGAFF.

The chain uses TRBV19 and TRBJ2-7; TRBD1 agrees at 7 bases. The CDR3 covers 15 residues. Germline CDR1 and CDR2: LNHDA and SQIVND (reference sequence). V shed 4 bases and J 2 bases; nucleotides not matched to a gene: 8. In nucleotides, the CDR3 is TGTGCCAGTAGTACCAAGACAGGGTTAACCTACGAGCAGTACTTC. It is translated as CASSTKTGLTYEQYF. Based on the CDR3 plus reference TRBV19 and TRBJ2-7, the full variable domain is DGGITQSPKYLFRKEGQNVTLSCEQNLNHDAMYWYRQDPGQGLRLIYYSQIVNDFQKGDIAEGYSVSREKKESFPLTVTSAQKNPTAFYLCASSTKTGLTYEQYFGPGTRLTVT.

The chain joins TRBV30 to TRBJ2-7, with D perhaps assigned TRBD1 or TRBD2 (5 bases each). This CDR3 region has 14 residues. The ends were cut back, 3 bases at V and 6 bases at J, with 18 bases in the middle. Germline CDR1 GTSNPN, CDR2 SVGIG (reference sequence). Here the CDR3 reads CAWSALWAGGEQYF. The CDR3 bases are TGTGCCTGGAGCGCACTTTGGGCTGGGGGCGAGCAGTACTTC.

This sequence joins TRBV2 and TRBJ2-7; D may match TRBD1 or TRBD2 (6 bases each). Germline V gives CDR1 SNHLY, CDR2 FYNNEI. Trimming left V 5 bases short and J 6 bases short, with 23 bases between. The CDR3 spans 16 residues. DNA of the CDR3: TGTGCCAGCAGTTCCGGTGTCCCCCTTGGGGGGCGCGAGCAGTACTTC. Translation gives CASSSGVPLGGREQYF.

V gene TRBV2 combines with J gene TRBJ1-2, with D possibly matching TRBD1 (6 bases). This CDR3 region has 14 residues. Per the germline V gene, CDR1 is SNHLY and CDR2 is FYNNEI. V dropped 0 bases and J dropped 5 bases, with 10 bases sitting between them. This CDR3 is CASSEALQGYGYTF. The CDR3 bases are TGTGCCAGCAGTGAAGCGCTTCAGGGGTATGGCTACACCTTC. Filled out from reference TRBV2 and TRBJ1-2, the complete variable domain reads EPEVTQTPSHQVTQMGQEVILRCVPISNHLYFYWYRQILGQKVEFLVSFYNNEISEKSEIFDDQFSVERPDGSNFTLKIRSTKLEDSAMYFCASSEALQGYGYTFGSGTRLTVV.

V gene TRBV5-1 combines with J gene TRBJ1-1, with a possible D match to TRBD1 (6 bases). Trimming removed 5 bases at V and 0 bases at J, with 14 bases between. This CDR3 has 15 residues. Germline V gene sequence: CDR1 SGHRS, CDR2 YFSETQ. The CDR3 coding sequence is TGCGCCAGCAGAAACGAGGGACACCTGAACACTGAAGCTTTCTTT. Translation gives CASRNEGHLNTEAFF.

This clone was observed once. The chain employs TRBV2 and TRBJ1-2; D might be TRBD1 (5 bases). V was trimmed by 5 bases and J by 4 bases, leaving 14 bases between them. CDR1 is SNHLY and CDR2 is FYNNEI in the germline V gene. The CDR3 has 14 residues. CDR3 DNA: TGTGCCAGCAGTCTCCAGCGGGGGGGCTATGGCTACACCTTC. This codes for CASSLQRGGYGYTF.